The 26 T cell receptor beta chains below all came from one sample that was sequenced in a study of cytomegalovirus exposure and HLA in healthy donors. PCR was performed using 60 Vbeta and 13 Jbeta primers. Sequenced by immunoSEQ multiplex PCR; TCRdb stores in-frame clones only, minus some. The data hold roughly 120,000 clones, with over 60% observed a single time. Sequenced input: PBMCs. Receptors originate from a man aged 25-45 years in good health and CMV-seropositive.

CDR3 in amino acids: CASSWGDRAFSYNSPLHF. The CDR3 region has the DNA TGCGCCAGCAGCTGGGGGGACAGGGCCTTCTCCTATAATTCACCCCTCCACTTT. The rearrangement uses TRBV5-1 and TRBJ1-6; 9 bases map to TRBD1. With 3 bases clipped from V and 0 bases from J, the junction kept 7 bases outside the gene matches. Germline V gives CDR1 SGHRS, CDR2 YFSETQ. The CDR3 consists of 18 residues.

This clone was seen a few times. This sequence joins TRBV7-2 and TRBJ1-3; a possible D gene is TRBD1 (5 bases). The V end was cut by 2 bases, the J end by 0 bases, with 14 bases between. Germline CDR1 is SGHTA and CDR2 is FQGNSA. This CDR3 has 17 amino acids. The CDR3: CASSLLGGASSGNTIYF. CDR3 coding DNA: TGTGCCAGCAGCTTACTTGGAGGGGCTAGCTCTGGAAACACCATATATTTT.

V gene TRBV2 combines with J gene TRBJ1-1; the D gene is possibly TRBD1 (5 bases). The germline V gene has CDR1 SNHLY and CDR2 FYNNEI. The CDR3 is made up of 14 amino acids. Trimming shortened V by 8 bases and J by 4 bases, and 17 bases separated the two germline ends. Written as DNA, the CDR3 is TGTGCCAGCCGATCCCAGGGTGGAAGCACTGAAGCTTTCTTT. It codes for CASRSQGGSTEAFF.

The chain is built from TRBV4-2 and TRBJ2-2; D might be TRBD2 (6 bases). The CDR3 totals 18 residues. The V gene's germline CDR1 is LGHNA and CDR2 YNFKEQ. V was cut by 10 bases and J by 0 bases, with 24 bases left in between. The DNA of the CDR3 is TGTGCCACCCAGCAGCAGGCCCAGGGAGGCGCGAACACCGGGGAGCTGTTTTTT. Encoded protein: CATQQQAQGGANTGELFF.

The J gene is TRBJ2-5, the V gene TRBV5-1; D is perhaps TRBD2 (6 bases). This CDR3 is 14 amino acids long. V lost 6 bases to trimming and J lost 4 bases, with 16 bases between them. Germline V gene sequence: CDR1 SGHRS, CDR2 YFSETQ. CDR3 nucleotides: TGCGCCAGCAATACTGGGGAGGCCGGAGAGACCCAGTACTTC. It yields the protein CASNTGEAGETQYF.

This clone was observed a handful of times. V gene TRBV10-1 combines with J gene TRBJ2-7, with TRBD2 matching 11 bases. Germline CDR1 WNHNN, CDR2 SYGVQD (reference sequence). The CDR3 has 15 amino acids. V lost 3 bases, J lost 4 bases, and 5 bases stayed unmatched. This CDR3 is CASSDPTSGVYEQYF. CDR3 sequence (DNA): TGCGCCAGCAGTGATCCGACTAGCGGGGTGTACGAGCAGTACTTC.

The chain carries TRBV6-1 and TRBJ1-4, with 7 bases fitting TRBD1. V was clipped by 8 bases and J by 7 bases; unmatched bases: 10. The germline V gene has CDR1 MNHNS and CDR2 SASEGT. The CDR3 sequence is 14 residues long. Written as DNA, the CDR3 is TGTGCCAGCCTGAGAAGGGGACAGCTTGAAAAACTGTTTTTT. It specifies CASLRRGQLEKLFF.

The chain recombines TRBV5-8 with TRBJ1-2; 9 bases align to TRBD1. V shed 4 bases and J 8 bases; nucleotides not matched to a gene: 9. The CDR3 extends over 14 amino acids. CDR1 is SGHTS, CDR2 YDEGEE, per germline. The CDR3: CASSAWTGVQGYTF. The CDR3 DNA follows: TGTGCCAGCAGCGCCTGGACAGGGGTTCAGGGCTACACCTTC.

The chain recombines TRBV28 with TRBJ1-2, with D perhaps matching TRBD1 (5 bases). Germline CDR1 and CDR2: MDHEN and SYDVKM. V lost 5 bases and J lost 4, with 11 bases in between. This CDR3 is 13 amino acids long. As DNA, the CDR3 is TGTGCCAGCAGTAGGGCAGGGTTCTATGGCTACACCTTC. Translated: CASSRAGFYGYTF.

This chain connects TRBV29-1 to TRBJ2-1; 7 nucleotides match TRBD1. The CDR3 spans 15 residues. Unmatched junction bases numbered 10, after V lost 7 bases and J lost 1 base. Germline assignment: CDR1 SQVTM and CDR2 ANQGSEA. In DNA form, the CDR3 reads TGCAGCGCCCAGAGCCGGACAGGTTCCTACAATGAGCAGTTCTTC. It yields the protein CSAQSRTGSYNEQFF.

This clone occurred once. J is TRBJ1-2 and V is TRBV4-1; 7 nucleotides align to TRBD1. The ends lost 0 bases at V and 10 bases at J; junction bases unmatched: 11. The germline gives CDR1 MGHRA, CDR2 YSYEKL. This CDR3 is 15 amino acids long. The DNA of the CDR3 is TGCGCCAGCAGCCAAGAAGGGGGCCAGGCCCGCTACTACACCTTC. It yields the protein CASSQEGGQARYYTF.

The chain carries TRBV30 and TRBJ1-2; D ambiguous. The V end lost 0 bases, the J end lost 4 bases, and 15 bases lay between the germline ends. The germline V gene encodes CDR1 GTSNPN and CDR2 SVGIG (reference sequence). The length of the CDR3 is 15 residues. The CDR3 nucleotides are TGTGCCTGGAGTGTACTCCGGAGGCCTACCTATGGCTACACCTTC. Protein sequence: CAWSVLRRPTYGYTF.

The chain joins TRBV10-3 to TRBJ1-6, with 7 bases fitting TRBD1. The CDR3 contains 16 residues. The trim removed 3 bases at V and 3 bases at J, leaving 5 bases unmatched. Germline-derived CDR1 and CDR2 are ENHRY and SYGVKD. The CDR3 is CAISDRGGFYNSPLHF. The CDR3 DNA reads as TGTGCCATCAGTGACCGAGGGGGCTTCTATAATTCACCCCTCCACTTT.

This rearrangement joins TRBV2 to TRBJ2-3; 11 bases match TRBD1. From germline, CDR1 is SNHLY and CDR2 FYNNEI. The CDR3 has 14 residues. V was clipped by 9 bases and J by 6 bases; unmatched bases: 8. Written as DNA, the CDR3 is TGTGCCAGTCCGGGACAGGGGGAGGAGGATACGCAGTATTTT. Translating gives CASPGQGEEDTQYF.

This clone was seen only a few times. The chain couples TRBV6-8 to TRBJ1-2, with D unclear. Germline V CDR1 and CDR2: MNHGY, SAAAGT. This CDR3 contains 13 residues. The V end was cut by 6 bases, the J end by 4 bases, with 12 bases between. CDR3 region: CASSTVLLYGYTF. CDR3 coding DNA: TGTGCCAGCAGCACAGTTCTCCTCTATGGCTACACCTTC.

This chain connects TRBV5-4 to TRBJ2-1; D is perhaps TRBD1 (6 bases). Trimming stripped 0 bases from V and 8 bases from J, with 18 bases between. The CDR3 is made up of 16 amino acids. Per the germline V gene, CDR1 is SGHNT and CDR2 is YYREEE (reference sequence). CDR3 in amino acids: CASSLDPGEGWDEQFF. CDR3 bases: TGTGCCAGCAGCTTGGATCCAGGGGAAGGGTGGGATGAGCAGTTCTTC.

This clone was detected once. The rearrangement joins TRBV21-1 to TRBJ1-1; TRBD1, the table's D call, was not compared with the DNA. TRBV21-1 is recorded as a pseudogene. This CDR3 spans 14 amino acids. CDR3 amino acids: CATISRDRNTEAFF. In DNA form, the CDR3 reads TGTGCCACCATCTCCCGGGACAGGAACACTGAAGCTTTCTTT.

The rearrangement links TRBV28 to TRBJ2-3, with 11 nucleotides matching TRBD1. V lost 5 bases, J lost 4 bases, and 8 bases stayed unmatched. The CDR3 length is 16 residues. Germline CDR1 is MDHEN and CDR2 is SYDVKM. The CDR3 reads CASSPNGQGASDTQYF. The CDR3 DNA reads TGTGCCAGCAGTCCGAACGGACAGGGGGCCTCAGATACGCAGTATTTT.

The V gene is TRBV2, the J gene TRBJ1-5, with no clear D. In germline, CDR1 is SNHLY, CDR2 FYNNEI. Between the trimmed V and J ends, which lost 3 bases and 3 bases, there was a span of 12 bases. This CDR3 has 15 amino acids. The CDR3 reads CASSDGQVINQPQHF. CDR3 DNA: TGTGCCAGCAGTGATGGTCAGGTGATCAATCAGCCCCAGCATTTT.

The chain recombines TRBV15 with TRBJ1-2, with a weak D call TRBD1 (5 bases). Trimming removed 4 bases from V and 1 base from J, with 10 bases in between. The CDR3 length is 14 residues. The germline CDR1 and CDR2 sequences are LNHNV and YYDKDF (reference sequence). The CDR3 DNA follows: TGTGCCACCAGCATGACAGCTATTAACTATGGCTACACCTTC. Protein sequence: CATSMTAINYGYTF.

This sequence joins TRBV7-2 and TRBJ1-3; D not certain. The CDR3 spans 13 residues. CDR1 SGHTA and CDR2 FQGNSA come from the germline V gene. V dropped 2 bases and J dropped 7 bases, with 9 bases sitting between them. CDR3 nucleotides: TGTGCCAGCAGCTTACGCGTATGGAACACCATATATTTT. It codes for CASSLRVWNTIYF.

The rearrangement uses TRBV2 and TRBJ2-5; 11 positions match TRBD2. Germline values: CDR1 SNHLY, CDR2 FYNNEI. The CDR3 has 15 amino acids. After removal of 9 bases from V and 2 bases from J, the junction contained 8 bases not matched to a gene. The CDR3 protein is CARGETSGDQETQYF. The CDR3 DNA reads TGTGCCAGAGGGGAGACTAGCGGGGATCAAGAGACCCAGTACTTC.

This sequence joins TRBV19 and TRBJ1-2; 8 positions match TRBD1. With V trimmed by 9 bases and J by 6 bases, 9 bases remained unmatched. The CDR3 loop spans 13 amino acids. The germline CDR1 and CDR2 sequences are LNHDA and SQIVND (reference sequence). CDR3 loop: CASASLRGHGYTF. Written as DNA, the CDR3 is TGTGCCAGCGCCTCACTCAGGGGGCATGGCTACACCTTC.

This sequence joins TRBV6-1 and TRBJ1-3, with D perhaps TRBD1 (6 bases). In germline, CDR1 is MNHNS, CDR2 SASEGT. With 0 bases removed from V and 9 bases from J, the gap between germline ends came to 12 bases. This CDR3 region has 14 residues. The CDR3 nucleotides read TGTGCCAGCAGTGAAGCAACAGGGTGGGCCACCATATATTTT. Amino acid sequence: CASSEATGWATIYF.

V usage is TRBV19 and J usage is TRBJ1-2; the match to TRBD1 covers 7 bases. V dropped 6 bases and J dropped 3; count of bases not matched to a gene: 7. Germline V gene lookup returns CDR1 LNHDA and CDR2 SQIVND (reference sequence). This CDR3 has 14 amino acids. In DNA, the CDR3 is TGTGCCAGTAGCACTATGGGGACAGACTATGGCTACACCTTC. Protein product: CASSTMGTDYGYTF.

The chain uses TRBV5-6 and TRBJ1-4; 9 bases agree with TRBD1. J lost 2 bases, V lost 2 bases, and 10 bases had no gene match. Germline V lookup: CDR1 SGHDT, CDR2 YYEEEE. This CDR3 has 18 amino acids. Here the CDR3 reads CASSLPGQGFSTNEKLFF. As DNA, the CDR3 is TGTGCCAGCAGCTTACCGGGACAGGGATTTTCTACTAATGAAAAACTGTTTTTT.